This passage covers 32 T cell receptor beta chains from one sample sequenced in a study of cytomegalovirus exposure and HLA in healthy donors. Clones were sequenced by immunoSEQ multiplex PCR, and TCRdb holds only the in-frame ones, with some missing. The table has 250,000 or so clones, 85% to 90% seen once; the top ten hold around 2.6%. The sequenced sample was PBMCs. Source of these receptors: a young man in good health and CMV-seronegative.

The table lists this clone with a count of one. The J gene is TRBJ2-2, the V gene TRBV7-2; the D is unclear. Germline values: CDR1 SGHTA, CDR2 FQGNSA. The ends were cut back, 2 bases at V and 6 bases at J, with 4 bases in the middle. This CDR3 comprises 12 residues. The CDR3 is CASSLFSGELFF. The CDR3 DNA is TGTGCCAGCAGCTTATTCTCCGGGGAGCTGTTTTTT.

The rearrangement joins TRBV28 to TRBJ1-2, with no clear D. V was trimmed by 0 bases and J by 8 bases, leaving 13 bases between them. The CDR3 spans 14 residues. CDR1 is MDHEN and CDR2 is SYDVKM in the germline V gene. The CDR3 DNA reads as TGTGCCAGCAGTTTATGGGAGAGCCCGGAAGGCTACACCTTC. Its protein product is CASSLWESPEGYTF.

The J gene is TRBJ2-7, the V gene TRBV11-2; the D is unclear. Trimming shortened V by 5 bases and J by 2 bases, and 19 bases separated the two germline ends. CDR1 SGHAT and CDR2 FQNNGV come from the germline V gene. The CDR3 has 16 residues. DNA of the CDR3: TGTGCCAGCAGCCGGGTTACCTTGGGTGCGACCTACGAGCAGTACTTC. Translation: CASSRVTLGATYEQYF.

This chain joins TRBV10-3 and TRBJ2-7; D uncertain. With 3 bases removed from V and 3 bases from J, the gap between germline ends came to 9 bases. Germline CDR1 reads ENHRY; CDR2 reads SYGVKD. This CDR3 contains 13 residues. The CDR3 DNA follows: TGTGCCATCAGTGAAGTGGGCCGCTACGAGCAGTACTTC. Translated: CAISEVGRYEQYF.

The V call is TRBV9, the J call TRBJ1-5; D unclear. CDR3 length: 14 amino acids. CDR1 SGDLS and CDR2 YYNGEE come from the germline V gene. Trimming removed 4 bases at V and 1 base at J, with 9 bases between. This CDR3 reads CASSSGVSNQPQHF. The CDR3 region has the DNA TGTGCCAGCAGCTCCGGGGTGAGCAATCAGCCCCAGCATTTT.

The chain combines TRBV6-5 with TRBJ1-1; D is perhaps TRBD1 (5 bases). Germline CDR1 MNHEY, CDR2 SVGAGI. Between the trimmed V and J ends, which lost 5 bases and 1 base, there was a span of 11 bases. This CDR3 has 14 residues. The chain's CDR3 is CASSPGGENTEAFF. The CDR3 region has the DNA TGTGCCAGCAGTCCCGGGGGGGAGAACACTGAAGCTTTCTTT.

V usage is TRBV19 and J usage is TRBJ1-4; TRBD1 might be the D (5 bases). This CDR3 is built from 12 residues. Germline CDR1 LNHDA, CDR2 SQIVND (reference sequence). The CDR3 nucleotides read TGTGGCAACATAAGCAGGGTCCGTAGACTGTTTTTT. This gives the protein CGNISRVRRLFF.

Note on this clone: Because the CDR3's place on the DNA is in doubt, the DNA is left out and the CDR3 is given as listed by TCRdb. This chain uses TRBV27 with TRBJ2-7; the table's D call, TRBD1, was not checked against the DNA. 11 amino acids form the CDR3, both terminal residues included. Germline V gene sequence: CDR1 MNHEY, CDR2 SMNVEV (reference sequence). Here the CDR3 reads CASILGREQYF.

This clone was recorded only once. J is TRBJ1-2 and V is TRBV18, with D unresolved. Germline loops: CDR1 KGHSH, CDR2 LQKENI. The CDR3 has 14 amino acids. Deletions cut 5 bases from V and 0 bases from J, with 10 bases between. The CDR3 DNA reads as TGTGCCAGCTCAAGAACAGAATCTAACTATGGCTACACCTTC. It is translated as CASSRTESNYGYTF.

This clone was counted between two and nine times. The chain uses TRBV27 and TRBJ2-7, with 11 bases identical to TRBD1. Trimming at V came to 5 bases and at J to 6 bases, leaving 3 bases not matched to a gene. Per germline, CDR1 MNHEY and CDR2 SMNVEV (reference sequence). This CDR3 region has 13 residues. CDR3 coding DNA: TGTGCCAGCAGTCTGGGACAGGGGGTCGAGCAGTACTTC. Translated, it gives CASSLGQGVEQYF.

The chain combines TRBV7-9 with TRBJ1-2, with D possibly being TRBD1 (5 bases). The CDR3 covers 14 residues. V dropped 5 bases and J dropped 1 base, with 11 bases sitting between them. Germline assignment: CDR1 SEHNR and CDR2 FQNEAQ (reference sequence). The CDR3 loop is CASSPLTVNYGYTF. The CDR3 nucleotides are TGTGCCAGCAGCCCTTTGACAGTTAACTATGGCTACACCTTC.

The chain recombines TRBV7-2 with TRBJ2-7, with TRBD2 as a possible D gene (7 bases). V lost 1 base and J lost 6, with 16 bases in between. This CDR3 contains 15 residues. Germline assignment: CDR1 SGHTA and CDR2 FQGNSA. The CDR3 region has the DNA TGTGCCAGCAGCTTAGTGGGAGGGGGTACGGGCGAGCAGTACTTC. It translates to CASSLVGGGTGEQYF.

V gene TRBV5-1 combines with J gene TRBJ2-7; D gene ambiguous. Deletions cut 1 base from V and 4 bases from J, with 15 bases between. The germline V gene has CDR1 SGHRS and CDR2 YFSETQ. The CDR3 contains 15 residues. This CDR3 reads CASSLIPGSRYEQYF. CDR3 DNA: TGCGCCAGCAGCTTGATACCCGGGTCCCGATACGAGCAGTACTTC.

The rearrangement joins TRBV2 to TRBJ1-4; D unclear. Germline V gene sequence: CDR1 SNHLY, CDR2 FYNNEI. Trimming pared 8 bases from V and 8 bases from J, leaving 24 bases between. This CDR3 spans 16 amino acids. The CDR3 bases are TGTGCCAGCTTGGGTATCCCCGACGGAGAGTGGGAAAAACTGTTTTTT. The encoded protein is CASLGIPDGEWEKLFF. The whole variable domain, remainder taken from reference TRBV2 and TRBJ1-4, is EPEVTQTPSHQVTQMGQEVILRCVPISNHLYFYWYRQILGQKVEFLVSFYNNEISEKSEIFDDQFSVERPDGSNFTLKIRSTKLEDSAMYFCASLGIPDGEWEKLFFGSGTQLSVL.

This chain connects TRBV14 to TRBJ2-7, with 7 bases that match TRBD1. The V gene end was trimmed by 4 bases and the J gene end by 3 bases; junction bases not matched to a gene: 12. The CDR3 has 16 residues. The germline V gene has CDR1 SGHDN and CDR2 FVKESK. This CDR3 is CASSPHLGQTNYEQYF. The CDR3, as DNA: TGTGCCAGCAGCCCCCACCTGGGACAGACAAACTACGAGCAGTACTTC.

The chain joins TRBV27 to TRBJ1-2; D not resolved. Germline V CDR1 and CDR2: MNHEY, SMNVEV (reference sequence). The ends were cut back, 6 bases at V and 5 bases at J, with 16 bases in the middle. This CDR3 has 14 residues. The CDR3 DNA is TGTGCCAGCAGCTCTGCACCACGGGGATATGGCTACACCTTC. This translates into CASSSAPRGYGYTF.

This sequence joins TRBV9 and TRBJ2-1; a weak D match, TRBD2 (5 bases). V was trimmed by 0 bases and J by 4 bases, leaving 11 bases between them. The V gene's germline CDR1 is SGDLS and CDR2 YYNGEE. The CDR3 length is 15 residues. The CDR3 DNA is TGTGCCAGCAGCGTAGAGTGGGAGTCGTACAATGAGCAGTTCTTC. Translating gives CASSVEWESYNEQFF.

The chain links TRBV28 to TRBJ2-3; 9 bases agree with TRBD2. Germline V gene lookup returns CDR1 MDHEN and CDR2 SYDVKM. The length of the CDR3 is 15 residues. This chain's CDR3 is CAAVDRLAGPGAQYF. DNA of the CDR3: TGTGCAGCGGTAGATAGGCTAGCGGGACCGGGTGCGCAGTATTTT.

The V and J genes are TRBV28 and TRBJ2-7, with 7 bases fitting TRBD1. Germline values: CDR1 MDHEN, CDR2 SYDVKM. The CDR3 spans 14 residues. V dropped 4 bases and J dropped 0; count of bases not matched to a gene: 3. In DNA, the CDR3 is TGTGCCAGCAGTTGGGCAGGGGGCTCCTACGAGCAGTACTTC. This gives the protein CASSWAGGSYEQYF. The variable domain in full, completed from reference TRBV28 and TRBJ2-7, reads DVKVTQSSRYLVKRTGEKVFLECVQDMDHENMFWYRQDPGLGLRLIYFSYDVKMKEKGDIPEGYSVSREKKERFSLILESASTNQTSMYLCASSWAGGSYEQYFGPGTRLTVT.

This chain connects TRBV5-6 to TRBJ1-2; D gene unclear. This CDR3 has 13 residues. Germline V lookup: CDR1 SGHDT, CDR2 YYEEEE. Trimming shortened V by 1 base and J by 7 bases, and 11 bases separated the two germline ends. The CDR3 bases are TGTGCCAGCAGCTTGCGGGGAGGCGGTGGCTACACCTTC. Protein product: CASSLRGGGGYTF.

The V gene is TRBV6-6, the J gene TRBJ1-6, with D possibly TRBD1 on 6 matching bases. Trimming stripped 0 bases from V and 10 bases from J, with 13 bases between. Looked up from germline, CDR1 is MNHNY and CDR2 is SVGAGI (reference sequence). The length of the CDR3 is 15 residues. The CDR3 protein is CASSYSIGGDSPLHF. The CDR3 nucleotides are TGTGCCAGCAGTTACTCCATAGGGGGGGACTCACCCCTCCACTTT.

This chain uses TRBV5-8 with TRBJ2-3; TRBD1 agrees at 8 bases. The CDR3 is made up of 14 amino acids. In germline, CDR1 is SGHTS, CDR2 YDEGEE. V trimming: 3 bases; J trimming: 6 bases; junction bases outside the gene matches: 6. This CDR3 reads CASSSDRAEDTQYF. CDR3 DNA: TGTGCCAGCAGCTCGGACAGGGCAGAGGATACGCAGTATTTT. The whole variable domain, remainder taken from reference TRBV5-8 and TRBJ2-3, is EAGVTQSPTHLIKTRGQQATLRCSPISGHTSVYWYQQALGLGLQFLLWYDEGEERNRGNFPPRFSGRQFPNYSSELNVNALELEDSALYLCASSSDRAEDTQYFGPGTRLTVL.

This chain uses TRBV7-2 with TRBJ2-1; D possibly corresponds to TRBD1 (6 bases). Looked up from germline, CDR1 is SGHTA and CDR2 is FQGNSA. V was trimmed by 1 base and J by 6 bases, leaving 10 bases between them. The length of the CDR3 is 14 residues. The CDR3 DNA reads as TGTGCCAGCAGCTTAGGGGACATGAGCAATGAGCAGTTCTTC. It encodes CASSLGDMSNEQFF. Full variable domain (outside the CDR3, taken from reference TRBV7-2 and TRBJ2-1): GAGVSQSPSNKVTEKGKDVELRCDPISGHTALYWYRQSLGQGLEFLIYFQGNSAPDKSGLPSDRFSAERTGGSVSTLTIQRTQQEDSAVYLCASSLGDMSNEQFFGPGTRLTVL.

The chain joins TRBV7-9 to TRBJ1-6; no clear D gene. The CDR3 covers 16 residues. Trimming shortened V by 5 bases and J by 0 bases, and 11 bases separated the two germline ends. Per germline, CDR1 SEHNR and CDR2 FQNEAQ (reference sequence). In DNA, the CDR3 is TGTGCCAGCAGCCCCGCCGGGTACTCCTATAATTCACCCCTCCACTTT. It specifies CASSPAGYSYNSPLHF.

V gene TRBV29-1 combines with J gene TRBJ1-1, with D hard to call. The CDR3 is 11 residues long. The germline V and J ends were trimmed by 3 bases and 5 bases, with 7 bases remaining between them. CDR1 and CDR2 from the germline V gene are SQVTM and ANQGSEA. CDR3 coding DNA: TGCAGCGTTGACCCGGGGACTGAAGCTTTCTTT. Amino acid sequence: CSVDPGTEAFF.

The chain is built from TRBV5-6 and TRBJ2-7; TRBD1 matches at 8 bases. Trimming removed 4 bases from V and 6 bases from J; junction bases left unmatched: 6. The CDR3 sequence is 13 residues long. Looked up from germline, CDR1 is SGHDT and CDR2 is YYEEEE. The CDR3 nucleotides are TGTGCCAGCAGCCGGGCCAGGGGGCCCGAGCAGTACTTC. Translation gives CASSRARGPEQYF.

The J gene is TRBJ1-3, the V gene TRBV23-1; D is unclear. TRBV23-1 is annotated as an ORF whose role is uncertain. Trimming cost V 2 bases and J 3 bases, with 5 bases left between them. The CDR3 consists of 13 residues. In DNA form, the CDR3 reads TGCGCCAGCAGTCAACCGGTTGGAAACACCATATATTTT. It codes for CASSQPVGNTIYF.

Only one count was recorded for this clone. The V gene is TRBV11-2, the J gene TRBJ2-7; D is uncertain. V was trimmed by 5 bases and J by 4 bases, leaving 9 bases between them. The germline V gene has CDR1 SGHAT and CDR2 FQNNGV. CDR3 length equals 12 residues. DNA of the CDR3: TGTGCCAGCAGCCGCACCAGTTACGAGCAGTACTTC. Its translation is CASSRTSYEQYF.

The J gene is TRBJ1-6, the V gene TRBV6-1, with D unresolved. The germline V gene has CDR1 MNHNS and CDR2 SASEGT. The germline V and J ends were trimmed by 6 bases and 8 bases, with 17 bases remaining between them. The CDR3 covers 15 residues. DNA for the CDR3: TGTGCCAGCAGGGGCGTTGGACTGGCTGATTCACCCCTCCACTTT. Its translation is CASRGVGLADSPLHF.

V gene TRBV4-2 combines with J gene TRBJ2-1; D not certain. V dropped 0 bases and J dropped 7 bases, with 7 bases sitting between them. This CDR3 comprises 13 residues. Germline V lookup: CDR1 LGHNA, CDR2 YNFKEQ. Here the CDR3 DNA reads TGTGCCAGCAGCCAAGAACTTTCAAATGAGCAGTTCTTC. Its protein product is CASSQELSNEQFF.

The chain's CDR3 is CASSSGFFRQEAYEQYF. CDR3 coding DNA: TGCGCCAGCAGTTCGGGGTTTTTTAGGCAGGAGGCCTACGAGCAGTACTTC. The chain recombines TRBV10-2 with TRBJ2-7, with D maybe TRBD2 (5 bases). The CDR3 has 17 residues. Germline CDR1 reads WSHSY; CDR2 reads SAAADI. V was trimmed by 5 bases and J by 2 bases, leaving 22 bases between them.

The chain carries TRBV9 and TRBJ1-6, with unresolved D. This CDR3 contains 16 residues. CDR1 is SGDLS, CDR2 YYNGEE, per germline. V was trimmed by 0 bases and J by 7 bases, leaving 14 bases between them. The CDR3 protein is CASSVVAGDQNSPLHF. For the CDR3, the DNA is TGTGCCAGCAGCGTAGTTGCAGGCGACCAAAATTCACCCCTCCACTTT.